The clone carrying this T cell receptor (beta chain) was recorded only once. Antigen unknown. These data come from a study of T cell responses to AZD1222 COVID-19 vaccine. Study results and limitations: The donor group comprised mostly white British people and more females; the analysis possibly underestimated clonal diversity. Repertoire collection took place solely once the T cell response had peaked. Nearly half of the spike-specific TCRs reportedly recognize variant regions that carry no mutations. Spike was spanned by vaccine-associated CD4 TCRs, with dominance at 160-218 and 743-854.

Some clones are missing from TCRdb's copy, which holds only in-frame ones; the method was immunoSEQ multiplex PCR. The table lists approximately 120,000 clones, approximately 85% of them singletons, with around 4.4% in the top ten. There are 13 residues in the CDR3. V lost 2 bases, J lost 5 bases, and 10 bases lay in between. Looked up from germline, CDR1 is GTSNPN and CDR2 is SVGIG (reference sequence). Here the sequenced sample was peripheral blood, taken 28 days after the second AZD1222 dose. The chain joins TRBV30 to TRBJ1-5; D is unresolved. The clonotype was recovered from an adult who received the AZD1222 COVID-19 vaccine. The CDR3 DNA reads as TGTGCCTGGAGTAAGGGCAGTCATCAGCCCCAGCATTTT. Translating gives CAWSKGSHQPQHF.